The rows below give T cell receptor beta chains drawn from one sample of a study of molecular identifiers for immune sequencing clone quantification. TCRdb reanalysed the PCR reads using MiXCR and keeps one entry per CDR3 protein. Of about 640,000 distinct CDR3 sequences listed, about 20% were seen once; the top ten hold roughly 0.83%. The sample taken for sequencing was naive CD8+ T cells from blood, with Jurkat cell RNA spiked in. The source is a human donor in good health. Some libraries in this study had Jurkat cell RNA spiked in. CDR3s leave out the opening cysteine and the closing phenylalanine or tryptophan. The order of the fields is V gene, CDR3 protein.

>TRBV30
AWSQRKGSSYNEQF
>TRBV4-1
ASRAQTALNNEQF
>TRBV30
AWNGGVAEQY
>TRBV7-9
ASVGDVKPRGYGYT
>TRBV12-3/TRBV12-4
ASSPRTGPSYEQY
>TRBV3-2
ASSQSYNSQETQY
>TRBV4-1
ASSQVEGAKDTQY
>TRBV30
AWTTAPGEQY
>TRBV5-6
ASSRGWNTGELF
>TRBV19
ASSIDMAGKTVNTEAF
>TRBV6-1
ASKPVNTEAF
>TRBV28
ASSLLPSRDTQY
>TRBV3-2
ASSPSRASNQPQH
>TRBV20-1
SFGLAGVSEQY
>TRBV12-3/TRBV12-4
ASSFSPYEQY
>TRBV4-2
ASSQDTETTDYGYT
>TRBV29-1
SALDIQEQY
>TRBV12-3/TRBV12-4
ASSPQGRGVSEQF
>TRBV11-3
ASSLRAGELTDTQY
>TRBV12-3/TRBV12-4
ASSARAGNTEAF
>TRBV6-5
ASSYSMGLQETQY
>TRBV5-6
ASSWGDRSKNIQY
>TRBV5-5
ASSLEDRGHYEQY
>TRBV13
ASSFGADRALNTEAF
>TRBV4-3
ASSQDVSTKETQY
>TRBV20-1
SARGLGSGSHEQY
>TRBV6-2/TRBV6-3
ASSTPPTGKETQY
>TRBV5-6
ASSLAPGIGAEAF
>TRBV27
ASSQGILTGYT
>TRBV6-5
ASSQDEWNRNEQF
>TRBV12-3/TRBV12-4
ASSLGWMSGGEGETQY
>TRBV10-3
AISESGYEQY
>TRBV28
ASSLGQGPTDTQY
>TRBV7-6
ASSFRAQGPGELF
>TRBV4-3
ASSQVPENGKPF
>TRBV13
ASSLQNSYEQY
>TRBV5-6
ASSGTGNHNQPQH
>TRBV28
ASSLLDYRGRAAEAF
>TRBV2
ASSGVRGLYSPLH
>TRBV6-4
ASSEETGAEAF